Given below is one T cell receptor (beta chain) in context. Clones were read by immunoSEQ multiplex PCR, and TCRdb kept only the in-frame ones, dropping some. In the table there are approximately 450,000 clones, about 90% of which are singletons. The entry originates in a study of blood T cell repertoires in COVID-19. Whole-study context: Samples came from the United States, Italy and Spain, spanning acute and convalescent COVID-19.

The V gene end was trimmed by 5 bases and the J gene end by 1 base; junction bases not matched to a gene: 4. The CDR3 consists of 14 residues. Germline CDR1 and CDR2: SGHTA and FQGNSA. Sample: PBMCs or T cells enriched from blood (not recorded which). The sequence was collected from a woman aged 18-30 years with acute COVID-19. The V call is TRBV7-2, the J call TRBJ1-1; 7 bases match TRBD1. DNA for the CDR3: TGTGCCAGCAGCGCCCGGACAGGGAACACTGAAGCTTTCTTT. This translates into CASSARTGNTEAFF.